The 32 T cell receptor beta chains below were found in one sample sequenced in a study of blood T cell repertoires in COVID-19. Here immunoSEQ multiplex PCR was the method, and the copy in TCRdb shows in-frame clones only, minus some. The sample has about 140,000 clones, 84% seen once. Sequencing was done on a sample of PBMCs or T cells enriched from blood (not recorded which). The receptors derive from a woman in her forties or fifties with acute COVID-19.

The genes are TRBV14 and TRBJ2-2, with 13 bases lining up with TRBD2. This CDR3 has 20 residues. Germline loops: CDR1 SGHDN, CDR2 FVKESK. V dropped 6 bases and J dropped 5; count of bases not matched to a gene: 18. The CDR3 sequence: CASRPGQGPGLAGFTGELFF. Here the CDR3 DNA reads TGTGCCAGCAGGCCTGGACAGGGACCGGGACTAGCGGGATTTACCGGGGAGCTGTTTTTT. Variable domain in full (rest from reference TRBV14 and TRBJ2-2): EAGVTQFPSHSVIEKGQTVTLRCDPISGHDNLYWYRRVMGKEIKFLLHFVKESKQDESGMPNNRFLAERTGGTYSTLKVQPAELEDSGVYFCASRPGQGPGLAGFTGELFFGEGSRLTVL.

This chain uses TRBV6-1 with TRBJ2-2, with a possible D match to TRBD1 (5 bases). Trimming took off 2 bases at V and 1 base at J, with 8 bases between the two ends. This CDR3 has 15 residues. In germline, CDR1 is MNHNS, CDR2 SASEGT. CDR3 bases: TGTGCCAGCAGTGAAAGACAGCTGAACACCGGGGAGCTGTTTTTT. It codes for CASSERQLNTGELFF.

This clone was detected once. The V call is TRBV6-6, the J call TRBJ2-1; TRBD2 aligns across 9 bases. CDR3 length: 16 residues. Trimming took 4 bases from V and 6 from J; bases not matched to a gene: 10. In germline, CDR1 is MNHNY, CDR2 SVGAGI (reference sequence). The CDR3 is CASSSSGGRGLNEQFF. DNA of the CDR3: TGTGCCAGCAGTTCCTCCGGCGGGAGGGGGCTCAATGAGCAGTTCTTC.

This chain joins TRBV5-6 and TRBJ1-1; possibly TRBD1 for D (6 bases). The CDR3 totals 13 residues. The germline CDR1 and CDR2 sequences are SGHDT and YYEEEE. Between the trimmed V and J ends, which lost 4 bases and 5 bases, there was a span of 12 bases. This CDR3 reads CASSAGVWTEAFF. DNA for the CDR3: TGTGCCAGCAGCGCAGGGGTTTGGACTGAAGCTTTCTTT. The full variable domain, rest sourced from reference TRBV5-6 and TRBJ1-1, is DAGVTQSPTHLIKTRGQQVTLRCSPKSGHDTVSWYQQALGQGPQFIFQYYEEEERQRGNFPDRFSGHQFPNYSSELNVNALLLGDSALYLCASSAGVWTEAFFGQGTRLTVV.

The V call is TRBV7-7, the J call TRBJ2-5; D is ambiguous. Trimming removed 2 bases from V and 5 bases from J, with 15 bases in between. Looked up from germline, CDR1 is SSHAT and CDR2 is FNYEAQ (reference sequence). This CDR3 has 15 residues. The CDR3 region is CASSLLGGVGETQYF. The CDR3 DNA sequence: TGTGCCAGCAGCTTACTCGGCGGAGTTGGGGAGACCCAGTACTTC.

V is TRBV4-1 and J is TRBJ2-7; TRBD2 is a possible D gene (5 bases). The V gene lost 0 bases and the J gene lost 7 bases, with 16 bases spanning the gap. The CDR3 contains 15 residues. CDR1 and CDR2 (germline): MGHRA, YSYEKL. The CDR3: CASSQETRGSREQYF. The CDR3 DNA is TGCGCCAGCAGCCAAGAAACGAGAGGGTCTCGGGAGCAGTACTTC.

The genes are TRBV7-9 and TRBJ2-7; possibly TRBD1 for D (6 bases). Deletions cut 5 bases from V and 0 bases from J, with 11 bases between. Germline CDR1 SEHNR, CDR2 FQNEAQ (reference sequence). The CDR3 sequence is 14 residues long. CDR3 DNA: TGTGCCAGCAGCACGACAGGAAGCTCCTACGAGCAGTACTTC. It encodes CASSTTGSSYEQYF.

The chain uses TRBV7-9 and TRBJ1-5, with a weak D call TRBD1 (6 bases). The V end was cut by 1 base, the J end by 8 bases, with 15 bases between. CDR3 size: 15 residues. Germline-derived CDR1 and CDR2 are SEHNR and FQNEAQ (reference sequence). The chain's CDR3 is CASSLGGHLREPQHF. The CDR3 DNA follows: TGTGCCAGCAGCTTAGGGGGGCACCTGAGAGAGCCCCAGCATTTT.

J is TRBJ2-2 and V is TRBV5-4, with 7 bases lining up with TRBD1. The CDR3 is made up of 15 amino acids. Germline CDR1 and CDR2: SGHNT and YYREEE (reference sequence). The V and J ends lost 5 bases and 5 bases, in that order; junction bases with no gene match: 9. DNA of the CDR3: TGTGCCAGCAGTCGACAGGGAGAGGGGACCGGGGAGCTGTTTTTT. Residues: CASSRQGEGTGELFF.

A single count supports this clone. The V call is TRBV12-3 or TRBV12-4, the J call TRBJ1-2; D may be TRBD1 (6 bases). Trimming took off 3 bases at V and 6 bases at J, with 11 bases between the two ends. This CDR3 contains 13 residues. The CDR3 DNA reads as TGTGCCAGCAGTTTGGACAGACCCCATGGCTACACCTTC. Its protein product is CASSLDRPHGYTF.

This chain uses TRBV25-1 with TRBJ1-2, with TRBD1 as a possible D gene (5 bases). The germline V and J ends were trimmed by 6 bases and 0 bases, with 14 bases remaining between them. Germline V gene lookup returns CDR1 MGHDK and CDR2 SYGVNS. The CDR3 runs 15 residues. This chain's CDR3 is CASRDGLGPNYGYTF. The CDR3 DNA reads TGTGCCAGCAGGGACGGGTTGGGGCCTAACTATGGCTACACCTTC.

This clone has a handful of counts. The CDR3 DNA is TGTGCCAGCAGCTTACAGGATTCACCCCTCCACTTT. Amino acid sequence: CASSLQDSPLHF. The chain recombines TRBV7-2 with TRBJ1-6; the D is unclear. Trimming removed 2 bases at V and 8 bases at J, with 4 bases between. From germline, CDR1 is SGHTA and CDR2 FQGNSA. CDR3 length equals 12 residues. The full variable domain, completed using reference TRBV7-2 and TRBJ1-6, is GAGVSQSPSNKVTEKGKDVELRCDPISGHTALYWYRQSLGQGLEFLIYFQGNSAPDKSGLPSDRFSAERTGGSVSTLTIQRTQQEDSAVYLCASSLQDSPLHFGNGTRLTVT.

CDR3 sequence: CASSFGLAEFYEQYF. DNA for the CDR3: TGTGCCAGCAGCTTTGGGCTAGCGGAGTTCTACGAGCAGTACTTC. The genes are TRBV5-4 and TRBJ2-7; 7 bases align to TRBD2. Germline V lookup: CDR1 SGHNT, CDR2 YYREEE (reference sequence). Germline trimming cut 2 bases from V and 3 bases from J; bases unmatched to any gene: 8. The CDR3 is 15 amino acids.

The rearrangement uses TRBV3-1 (or the pseudogene TRBV3-2) and TRBJ1-6; D not resolved. CDR1 LGHDT and CDR2 YNNKEL come from the germline V gene (reference sequence). V was pared by 0 bases and J by 14 bases, with 5 bases between. CDR3 length: 11 residues. The CDR3 is CASSQDEALHF. The DNA of the CDR3 is TGTGCCAGCAGCCAAGACGAGGCCCTCCACTTT.

V usage is TRBV6-5 and J usage is TRBJ2-5; the match to TRBD1 covers 9 bases. The CDR3 is 14 residues long. CDR1 is MNHEY and CDR2 is SVGAGI in the germline V gene. V trimming: 6 bases; J trimming: 5 bases; junction bases outside the gene matches: 7. CDR3 amino acids: CASSEDRGSETQYF. CDR3 nucleotides: TGTGCCAGCAGCGAGGACAGGGGATCCGAGACCCAGTACTTC.

The V call is TRBV5-1, the J call TRBJ2-1; D gene uncertain. The V and J ends lost 0 bases and 5 bases respectively, with 12 bases between them. The CDR3 loop spans 15 amino acids. Germline V lookup: CDR1 SGHRS, CDR2 YFSETQ. The CDR3 is CASSLGWSYDNEQFF. The CDR3, as DNA: TGCGCCAGCAGCTTGGGGTGGAGCTATGACAATGAGCAGTTCTTC.

The chain combines TRBV19 with TRBJ2-6; perhaps TRBD1 as D (6 bases). This CDR3 spans 16 amino acids. CDR1 and CDR2 from the germline V gene are LNHDA and SQIVND (reference sequence). Trimming shortened V by 5 bases and J by 4 bases, and 15 bases separated the two germline ends. In nucleotides, the CDR3 is TGTGCCAGTAGTTCCACAGGGTCCCTCGGGGCCAACGTCCTGACTTTC. Protein: CASSSTGSLGANVLTF.

Here the CDR3 reads CASSPTRGYPYNEQFF. The CDR3 bases are TGTGCCAGCAGCCCCACTCGGGGGTACCCCTACAATGAGCAGTTCTTC. The genes are TRBV7-6 and TRBJ2-1; TRBD2 might be the D (6 bases). With 5 bases removed from V and 2 bases from J, the gap between germline ends came to 16 bases. The CDR3 is made up of 16 amino acids. Germline V lookup: CDR1 SGHVS, CDR2 FNYEAQ.

The chain carries TRBV19 and TRBJ1-5; a weak D match, TRBD1 (5 bases). The CDR3 is 19 residues long. From germline, CDR1 is LNHDA and CDR2 SQIVND (reference sequence). The V end lost 3 bases, the J end lost 6 bases, and 27 bases lay between the germline ends. The CDR3 coding sequence is TGTGCCAGTAGTATTTCAGCCCGAGGGACTTCGGTTGGCGCTCAGCCCCAGCATTTT. It encodes CASSISARGTSVGAQPQHF.

This clone has more than one count but fewer than ten. The chain has TRBV7-8 and TRBJ2-3, with a weak D call TRBD1 (6 bases). Trimming removed 5 bases at V and 6 bases at J, with 15 bases between. Germline V gene data show CDR1 as SGHVS and CDR2 as FQNEAQ. The CDR3 contains 14 residues. CDR3 loop: CASSLSTGGDTQYF. The CDR3 DNA reads TGTGCCAGCAGCCTATCGACAGGTGGGGATACGCAGTATTTT.

The rearrangement uses TRBV5-1 and TRBJ1-1; D remains ambiguous. From germline, CDR1 is SGHRS and CDR2 YFSETQ. The CDR3 has 18 amino acids. Trimming stripped 0 bases from V and 3 bases from J, with 21 bases between. This CDR3 is CASSLDRRVGGRHTEAFF. The CDR3, as DNA: TGCGCCAGCAGCTTGGACCGTCGAGTAGGAGGGCGGCACACTGAAGCTTTCTTT.

V usage is TRBV19 and J usage is TRBJ2-2, with TRBD2 matching 9 bases. This CDR3 comprises 18 residues. The trim removed 1 base at V and 1 base at J, leaving 7 bases unmatched. CDR1 LNHDA and CDR2 SQIVND come from the germline V gene (reference sequence). The CDR3: CASSIASGTIKNTGELFF. CDR3 bases: TGTGCCAGTAGTATAGCTAGCGGGACTATCAAGAACACCGGGGAGCTGTTTTTT.

This clone was detected once. This chain links TRBV5-4 with TRBJ2-7, with 9 bases aligning to TRBD1. Germline V lookup: CDR1 SGHNT, CDR2 YYREEE (reference sequence). The ends lost 4 bases at V and 4 bases at J; junction bases unmatched: 12. This CDR3 is 16 amino acids long. CDR3 sequence: CASSTQRGTGRYEQYF. The CDR3 coding sequence is TGTGCCAGCAGCACCCAGAGGGGGACAGGGCGATACGAGCAGTACTTC.

The chain links TRBV5-4 to TRBJ2-7; D remains unclear. CDR3 length: 13 amino acids. V lost 6 bases and J lost 7, with 17 bases in between. Germline V lookup: CDR1 SGHNT, CDR2 YYREEE (reference sequence). Written as DNA, the CDR3 is TGTGCCAGCAACCAACCACATGTCTTTGAGCAGTACTTC. Its translation: CASNQPHVFEQYF.

The chain couples TRBV25-1 to TRBJ1-6; no clear D gene. The CDR3 is 14 residues long. V lost 4 bases and J 0 bases, leaving 4 bases between the germline ends. Germline V gene lookup returns CDR1 MGHDK and CDR2 SYGVNS. Here the CDR3 reads CASSVSSYNSPLHF. CDR3 sequence (DNA): TGTGCCAGCAGTGTTAGCTCCTATAATTCACCCCTCCACTTT. The full variable domain, its missing parts supplied by reference TRBV25-1 and TRBJ1-6, is EADIYQTPRYLVIGTGKKITLECSQTMGHDKMYWYQQDPGMELHLIHYSYGVNSTEKGDLSSESTVSRIRTEHFPLTLESARPSHTSQYLCASSVSSYNSPLHFGNGTRLTVT.

The J gene is TRBJ2-7, the V gene TRBV9, with TRBD1 matching over 8 bases. V lost 4 bases, J lost 4 bases, and 7 bases stayed unmatched. Germline V gene lookup returns CDR1 SGDLS and CDR2 YYNGEE. The CDR3 consists of 14 residues. CDR3 nucleotides: TGTGCCAGCAGCCCCCGGGACAGGATTTACGAGCAGTACTTC. This sequence encodes CASSPRDRIYEQYF.

This chain links TRBV18 with TRBJ2-7; D unclear. V lost 5 bases and J lost 7, with 15 bases in between. The CDR3 length is 13 residues. Germline V CDR1 and CDR2: KGHSH, LQKENI. The CDR3 spells CASSIPSGEEQYF. The CDR3 region has the DNA TGTGCCAGCTCAATCCCGTCCGGAGAAGAGCAGTACTTC.

The chain is built from TRBV9 and TRBJ2-7; D perhaps matches TRBD2 (6 bases). The CDR3 contains 13 residues. Trimming shortened V by 0 bases and J by 5 bases, and 9 bases separated the two germline ends. CDR1 and CDR2 (germline): SGDLS, YYNGEE. CDR3 coding DNA: TGTGCCAGCAGCGTAGACGGAGGGGACGAGCAGTACTTC. Its translation is CASSVDGGDEQYF.

The chain is built from TRBV19 and TRBJ1-2, with no clear D. Germline loops: CDR1 LNHDA, CDR2 SQIVND (reference sequence). This CDR3 has 13 amino acids. V gave up 1 base and J gave up 5 bases, with 8 bases separating them. In DNA, the CDR3 is TGTGCCAGTAGTATAGCCCCGGAGTATGGCTACACCTTC. Translating gives CASSIAPEYGYTF. Supplemented by reference TRBV19 and TRBJ1-2, the full variable domain reads DGGITQSPKYLFRKEGQNVTLSCEQNLNHDAMYWYRQDPGQGLRLIYYSQIVNDFQKGDIAEGYSVSREKKESFPLTVTSAQKNPTAFYLCASSIAPEYGYTFGSGTRLTVV.

The genes are TRBV7-2 and TRBJ2-3, with 10 bases fitting TRBD2. The CDR3 has 15 residues. The trim removed 6 bases at V and 6 bases at J, leaving 9 bases unmatched. CDR1 SGHTA and CDR2 FQGNSA come from the germline V gene. The CDR3 is CASRETSGSSDTQYF. CDR3 DNA: TGTGCCAGCAGGGAGACTAGCGGGTCCTCTGATACGCAGTATTTT.

J is TRBJ1-2 and V is TRBV24-1, with 7 bases that match TRBD1. This CDR3 contains 14 residues. J was trimmed by 4 bases and V by 5 bases; bases with no gene match: 6. The germline CDR1 and CDR2 sequences are KGHDR and SFDVKD. The CDR3 here is CATSAGQGGYGYTF. The CDR3 nucleotides read TGTGCCACCAGTGCCGGGCAGGGGGGCTATGGCTACACCTTC.

Here the CDR3 DNA reads TGTGCCTGGCTCGACTATGGCTACACCTTC. Translated, it gives CAWLDYGYTF. The chain links TRBV30 to TRBJ1-2; D gene unclear. The V end lost 5 bases, the J end lost 3 bases, and 4 bases lay between the germline ends. The V gene's germline CDR1 is GTSNPN and CDR2 SVGIG (reference sequence). This CDR3 comprises 10 residues.